Each of the 21 T cell receptor beta chains below was sequenced from the same sample in a study of molecular identifiers for immune sequencing clone quantification. A single record per CDR3 protein comes from TCRdb applying MiXCR to the PCR reads. Of some 320,000 distinct CDR3 sequences listed, about a fifth were seen once; the top ten hold approximately 0.8%. The specimen was naive CD8+ T cells from blood, with Jurkat cell RNA spiked in. Subset described: FACS-sorted CD8+CD4-CCR7+CD45RA+ naive T cells. These receptor sequences come from a human donor in good health. Some libraries in this study had Jurkat cell RNA spiked in.

With regard to this clonotype: One end of the junction fails to match germline, which may point to a read error. The rearrangement uses TRBV12-3 or TRBV12-4 and TRBJ2-7; D gene uncertain. This CDR3 region has 12 residues. CDR3 sequence (DNA): TGTGCCAGCAGTTTAGAGGTCTACGAGCGGTACTTC. It translates to CASSLEVYERYF.

This clonotype showed up many times. CDR3 coding DNA: TGCGCCAGCCAACCTGGAGTCGACAAAACTAGCACAGATACGCAGTATTTT. Amino acid sequence: CASQPGVDKTSTDTQYF. This rearrangement joins TRBV5-1 to TRBJ2-3, with D unresolved. Germline V gene sequence: CDR1 SGHRS, CDR2 YFSETQ. There are 17 residues in the CDR3. With 7 bases removed from V and 0 bases from J, the gap between germline ends came to 21 bases.

This clonotype was seen repeatedly, ten times or more. CDR3 sequence (DNA): TGTGCCAGCAGTTTCGCAGGGAGCTCCTACGAGCAGTACTTC. Amino acids: CASSFAGSSYEQYF. The rearrangement uses TRBV27 and TRBJ2-7, with D possibly called TRBD1 or TRBD2 (5 bases each). There are 14 residues in the CDR3. The germline CDR1 and CDR2 sequences are MNHEY and SMNVEV (reference sequence). V lost 3 bases, J lost 0 bases, and 9 bases lay in between.

This clonotype was seen repeatedly, ten times or more. The gene calls are TRBV12-3 or TRBV12-4 and TRBJ2-7, with D perhaps given as TRBD1 or TRBD2 (5 bases each). This CDR3 spans 15 amino acids. Trimming cost V 0 bases and J 1 base, with 10 bases left between them. CDR3 DNA: TGTGCCAGCAGTTTAGCACTAGGGGTATCCTACGAGCAGTACTTC. Amino acids: CASSLALGVSYEQYF.

Worth noting for this clonotype: This clone may be a read error of a much larger clone one base away. The chain combines TRBV5-5 with TRBJ2-1, with a tentative D call TRBD2 (6 bases). The CDR3 loop spans 12 amino acids. From germline, CDR1 is SGHKS and CDR2 YYEKEE (reference sequence). The CDR3 is CASSLTGREQLF. The CDR3 DNA reads as TGTGCCAGCAGCTTGACTGGCCGGGAGCAGCTCTTC.

This clonotype was recorded at least ten times. The chain carries TRBV27 and TRBJ1-2; maybe TRBD1 (5 bases). The CDR3 runs 15 residues. With 0 bases removed from V and 8 bases from J, the gap between germline ends came to 16 bases. Per the germline V gene, CDR1 is MNHEY and CDR2 is SMNVEV (reference sequence). The CDR3 nucleotides are TGTGCCAGCAGTTTATCGGATCGAGGGGTCTGGGGCTACACCTTC. Protein sequence: CASSLSDRGVWGYTF.

This clonotype was counted a few times. This chain joins TRBV6-9 and TRBJ2-2; D uncertain. V was shortened by 2 bases and J by 3 bases, with 10 bases between the two germline ends. The CDR3 covers 15 residues. Germline CDR1 reads MNHGY; CDR2 reads SVAAGI. CDR3 bases: TGTGCCAGCAGTTATCCGGGTCCCCACACCGGGGAGCTGTTTTTT. Its translation is CASSYPGPHTGELFF.

This clonotype was recorded at least ten times. This chain links TRBV2 with TRBJ1-2; 10 nucleotides line up with TRBD1. Germline values: CDR1 SNHLY, CDR2 FYNNEI. CDR3 length: 14 amino acids. The junction had 5 bases not matched to a gene; V was cut back by 4 bases and J by 6 bases. The chain's CDR3 is CASSAGQGIDGYTF. CDR3 nucleotides: TGTGCCAGCAGTGCGGGACAGGGGATTGATGGCTACACCTTC.

As to this clonotype: A much more abundant neighbour one base away suggests this may be a read error. V and J are TRBV4-3 and TRBJ1-3; no firm D call. CDR3 size: 16 residues. Germline V gene data show CDR1 as LGHNA and CDR2 as YSLEER. Trimming took 1 base from V and 2 from J, leaving 12 bases between them. The CDR3 loop is CASSQAWSSAGNTIYF. Written as DNA, the CDR3 is TGCGCCAGCAGCCAAGCCTGGAGTTCCGCTGGAAACACCATATATTTT.

In regard to this clonotype: The conserved phenylalanine or tryptophan is not found at the CDR3 terminus, so this likely reflects a read error. The chain combines TRBV4-2 with TRBJ2-2; the match to TRBD2 covers 7 bases. Trimming took 4 bases from V and 6 from J; bases not matched to a gene: 8. CDR1 is LGHNA and CDR2 is YNFKEQ in the germline V gene. This CDR3 is built from 15 residues. Here the CDR3 DNA reads TGTGCCAGCAGCCGATGGTCGGGAGGTCCCGGGGAGCTGTTTTGT. As protein: CASSRWSGGPGELFC.

This clonotype has a handful of counts. In nucleotides, the CDR3 is TGTGCCAGCAGTCAATATACTCTGACTAGCGGGGGCACAGATACGCAGTATTTT. This gives the protein CASSQYTLTSGGTDTQYF. This chain uses TRBV6-5 with TRBJ2-3, with TRBD2 identical over 11 bases. CDR1 is MNHEY and CDR2 is SVGAGI in the germline V gene. With V trimmed by 5 bases and J by 1 base, 11 bases remained unmatched. CDR3 length: 18 amino acids.

This clonotype occurred a few times. The chain combines TRBV28 with TRBJ2-7; 7 nucleotides match TRBD2. CDR3 length: 14 residues. With 5 bases clipped from V and 0 bases from J, the junction kept 4 bases outside the gene matches. Germline V gene sequence: CDR1 MDHEN, CDR2 SYDVKM. CDR3 bases: TGTGCCAGCAGTCCGGGACTACCCTCCTACGAGCAGTACTTC. Its translation is CASSPGLPSYEQYF.

With regard to this clonotype: A much larger clone differs by one base, so this may be a read error. V and J are TRBV20-1 and TRBJ2-7; 7 positions match TRBD1. There are 15 residues in the CDR3. CDR1 and CDR2 from the germline V gene are DFQATT and SNEGSKA (reference sequence). CDR3 in amino acids: CSARSRRTGSYEQHF. In nucleotides, the CDR3 is TGCAGTGCTAGATCCCGGCGGACAGGATCGTACGAGCAGCACTTC.

This clonotype was recorded at least ten times. J is TRBJ1-5 and V is TRBV20-1; TRBD1 matches 8 bases. With 0 bases clipped from V and 5 bases from J, the junction kept 3 bases outside the gene matches. The CDR3 sequence is 14 residues long. Per the germline V gene, CDR1 is DFQATT and CDR2 is SNEGSKA (reference sequence). The CDR3 DNA sequence: TGCAGTGCTAGAGACAGGGGGCTCTATCAGCCCCAGCATTTT. Amino acid sequence: CSARDRGLYQPQHF.

This clonotype was detected many times. V is TRBV4-1 and J is TRBJ2-1; D ambiguous. Germline CDR1 is MGHRA and CDR2 is YSYEKL. The CDR3 has 15 residues. Trimming removed 0 bases at V and 0 bases at J, with 6 bases between. The CDR3 nucleotides read TGCGCCAGCAGCCAAGATCACAGCTCCTACAATGAGCAGTTCTTC. This encodes CASSQDHSSYNEQFF.

The chain couples TRBV28 to TRBJ2-3, with D uncertain. The CDR3 sequence is 13 residues long. V lost 11 bases to trimming and J lost 4 bases, with 16 bases between them. Germline V gives CDR1 MDHEN, CDR2 SYDVKM. The CDR3 loop is CAGGRVGSDTQYF. CDR3 DNA sequence: TGTGCCGGCGGTCGCGTCGGGTCAGATACGCAGTATTTT.

The sample holds many counts of this clonotype. The chain uses TRBV20-1 and TRBJ2-5; possibly TRBD2 for D (5 bases). CDR3 length equals 15 residues. CDR1 is DFQATT and CDR2 is SNEGSKA in the germline V gene (reference sequence). V lost 1 base and J 1 base, leaving 13 bases between the germline ends. CDR3 loop: CSARAQLEVQETQYF. Here the CDR3 DNA reads TGCAGTGCTAGAGCTCAACTGGAGGTCCAAGAGACCCAGTACTTC.

In this sample, this clonotype turned up many times. The chain carries TRBV5-8 and TRBJ2-3; D may be TRBD1 (6 bases). V was cut by 4 bases and J by 2 bases, with 14 bases left in between. CDR3 length equals 15 residues. CDR1 is SGHTS and CDR2 is YDEGEE in the germline V gene. The DNA for the CDR3 is TGTGCCAGCAGCCCGGGACAAGGAGACACAGATACGCAGTATTTT. It codes for CASSPGQGDTDTQYF.

Concerning this clonotype: This clone may be a read error of a much larger clone one base away. The chain employs TRBV5-1 and TRBJ2-3; a possible D gene is TRBD2 (5 bases). Germline values: CDR1 SGHRS, CDR2 YFSETQ. The length of the CDR3 is 16 residues. Trimming pared 3 bases from V and 1 base from J, leaving 15 bases between. CDR3 amino acids: CASSSGLGMGTDTQYF. CDR3 DNA: TGCGCCAGCAGCTCCGGACTGGGAATGGGCACAGATACGCAGTATTTT.

This clonotype came up many times. The chain couples TRBV4-3 to TRBJ2-7, with 7 bases fitting TRBD1. The length of the CDR3 is 15 residues. With 3 bases clipped from V and 3 bases from J, the junction kept 8 bases outside the gene matches. Germline CDR1 LGHNA, CDR2 YSLEER. The CDR3 DNA sequence: TGCGCCAGCAGCCAGGGGATGACAGGGTACTACGAGCAGTACTTC. Its protein product is CASSQGMTGYYEQYF.

There are many counts of this clonotype. The J gene is TRBJ2-7, the V gene TRBV29-1; tentatively, D is TRBD2 (6 bases). Trimming removed 1 base at V and 3 bases at J, with 19 bases between. CDR1 and CDR2 (germline): SQVTM, ANQGSEA. The CDR3 consists of 16 residues. CDR3 region: CSVEGTDLGGDYEQYF. The CDR3 DNA reads as TGCAGCGTTGAAGGGACCGACCTGGGAGGCGACTACGAGCAGTACTTC.